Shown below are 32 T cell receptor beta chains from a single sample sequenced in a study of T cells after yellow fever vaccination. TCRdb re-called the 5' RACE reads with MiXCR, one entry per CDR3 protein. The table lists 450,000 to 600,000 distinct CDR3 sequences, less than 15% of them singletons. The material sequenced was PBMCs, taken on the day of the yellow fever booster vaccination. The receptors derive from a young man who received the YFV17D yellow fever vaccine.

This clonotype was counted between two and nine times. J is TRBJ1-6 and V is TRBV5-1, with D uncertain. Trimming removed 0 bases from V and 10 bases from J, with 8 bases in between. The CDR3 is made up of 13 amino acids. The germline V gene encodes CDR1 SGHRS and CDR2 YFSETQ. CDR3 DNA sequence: TGCGCCAGCAGCTTGGCTTTAAGGTCACCCCTCCACTTT. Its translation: CASSLALRSPLHF.

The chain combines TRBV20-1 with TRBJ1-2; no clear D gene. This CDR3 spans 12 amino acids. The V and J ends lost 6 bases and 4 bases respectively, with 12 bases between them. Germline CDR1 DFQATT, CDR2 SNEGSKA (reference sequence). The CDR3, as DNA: TGCAGTGCCCCGCAGGAGACCTATGGCTACACCTTC. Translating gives CSAPQETYGYTF.

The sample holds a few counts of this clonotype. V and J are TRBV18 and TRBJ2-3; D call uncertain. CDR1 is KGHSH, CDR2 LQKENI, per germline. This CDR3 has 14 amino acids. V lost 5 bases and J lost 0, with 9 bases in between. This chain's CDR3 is CASSERSSTDTQYF. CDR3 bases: TGTGCCAGCTCAGAGAGGTCTAGCACAGATACGCAGTATTTT.

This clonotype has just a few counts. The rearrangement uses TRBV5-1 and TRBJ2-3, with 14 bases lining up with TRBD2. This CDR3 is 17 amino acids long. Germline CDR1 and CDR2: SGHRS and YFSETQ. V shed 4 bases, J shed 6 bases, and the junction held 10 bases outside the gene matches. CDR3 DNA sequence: TGCGCCAGCAGCCAGGAGACTAGCGGGAGGGCAACGGATACGCAGTATTTT. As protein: CASSQETSGRATDTQYF.

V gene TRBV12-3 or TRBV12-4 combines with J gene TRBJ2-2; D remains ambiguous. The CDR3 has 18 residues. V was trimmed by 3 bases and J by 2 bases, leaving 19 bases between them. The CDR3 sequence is CASSLLPGPSANTGELFF. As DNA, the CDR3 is TGTGCCAGCAGTTTGCTCCCAGGACCCAGCGCAAACACCGGGGAGCTGTTTTTT.

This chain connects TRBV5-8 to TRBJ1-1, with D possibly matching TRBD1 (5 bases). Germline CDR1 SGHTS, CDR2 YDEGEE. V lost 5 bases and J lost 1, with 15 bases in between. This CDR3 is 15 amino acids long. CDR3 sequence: CASSNVRGANTEAFF. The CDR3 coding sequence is TGTGCCAGCAGTAACGTTCGGGGCGCGAACACTGAAGCTTTCTTT.

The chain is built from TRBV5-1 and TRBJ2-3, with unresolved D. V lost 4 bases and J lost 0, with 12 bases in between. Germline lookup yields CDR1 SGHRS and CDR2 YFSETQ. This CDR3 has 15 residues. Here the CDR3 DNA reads TGCGCCAGCAGCCCCCCCGTAGGCAGCACAGATACGCAGTATTTT. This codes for CASSPPVGSTDTQYF.

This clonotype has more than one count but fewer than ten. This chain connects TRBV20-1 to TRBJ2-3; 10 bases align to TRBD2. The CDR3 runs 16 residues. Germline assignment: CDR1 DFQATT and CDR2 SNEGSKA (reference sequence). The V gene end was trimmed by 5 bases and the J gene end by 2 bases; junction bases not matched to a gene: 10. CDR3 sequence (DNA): TGCAGTGCTCCAGCGGGAGGGTCTAGAGTCACAGATACGCAGTATTTT. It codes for CSAPAGGSRVTDTQYF.

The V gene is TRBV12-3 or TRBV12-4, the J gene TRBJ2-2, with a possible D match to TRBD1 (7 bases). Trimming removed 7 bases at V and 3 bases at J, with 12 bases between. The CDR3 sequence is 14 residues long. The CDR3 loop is CASKTGEDTGELFF. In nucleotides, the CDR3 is TGTGCCAGCAAAACAGGGGAGGACACCGGGGAGCTGTTTTTT.

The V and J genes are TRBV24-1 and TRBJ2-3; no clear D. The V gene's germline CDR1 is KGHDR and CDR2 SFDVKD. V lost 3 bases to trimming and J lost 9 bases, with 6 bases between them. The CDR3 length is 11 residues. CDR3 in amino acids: CATSDVGTQYF. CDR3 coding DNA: TGTGCCACCAGTGATGTAGGCACGCAGTATTTT.

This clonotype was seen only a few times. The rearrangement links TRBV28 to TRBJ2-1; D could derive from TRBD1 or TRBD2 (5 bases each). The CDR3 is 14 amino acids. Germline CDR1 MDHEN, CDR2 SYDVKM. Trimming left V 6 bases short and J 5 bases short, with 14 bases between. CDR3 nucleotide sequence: TGTGCCAGCAGCGACGGGACCAAAAACAATGAGCAGTTCTTC. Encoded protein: CASSDGTKNNEQFF.

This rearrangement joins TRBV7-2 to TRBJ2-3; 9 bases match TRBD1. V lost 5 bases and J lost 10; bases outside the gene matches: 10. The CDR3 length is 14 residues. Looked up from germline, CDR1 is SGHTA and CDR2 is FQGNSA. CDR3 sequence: CASSLTGGYGAQYF. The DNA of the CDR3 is TGTGCCAGCAGCCTGACAGGGGGTTATGGTGCGCAGTATTTT.

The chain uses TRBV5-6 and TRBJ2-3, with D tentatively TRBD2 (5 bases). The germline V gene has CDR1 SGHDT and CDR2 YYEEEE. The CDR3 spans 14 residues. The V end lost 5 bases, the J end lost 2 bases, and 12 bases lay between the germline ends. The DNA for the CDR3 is TGTGCCAGCAGGGTGGACTTCCTCACAGATACGCAGTATTTT. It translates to CASRVDFLTDTQYF.

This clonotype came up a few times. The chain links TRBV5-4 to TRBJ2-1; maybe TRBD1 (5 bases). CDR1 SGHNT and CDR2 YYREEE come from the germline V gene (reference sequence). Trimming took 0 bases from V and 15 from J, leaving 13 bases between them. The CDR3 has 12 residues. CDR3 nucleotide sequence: TGTGCCAGCAGCTTGGAGGTACAGGTATGGTTCTTC. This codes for CASSLEVQVWFF.

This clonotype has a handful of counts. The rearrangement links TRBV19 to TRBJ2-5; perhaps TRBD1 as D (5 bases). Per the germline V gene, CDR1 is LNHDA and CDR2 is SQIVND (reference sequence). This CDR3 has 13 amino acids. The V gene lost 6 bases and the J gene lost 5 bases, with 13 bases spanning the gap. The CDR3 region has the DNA TGTGCCAGTAGGCGTGACAGAACGGAGACCCAGTACTTC. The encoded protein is CASRRDRTETQYF.

CDR3 protein: CASSFGQINYGYTF. DNA for the CDR3: TGTGCCAGCAGTTTCGGACAGATTAACTATGGCTACACCTTC. This chain connects TRBV12-3 or TRBV12-4 to TRBJ1-2; D perhaps matches TRBD1 (6 bases). V was clipped by 3 bases and J by 1 base, with 9 bases between them. The CDR3 is 14 amino acids.

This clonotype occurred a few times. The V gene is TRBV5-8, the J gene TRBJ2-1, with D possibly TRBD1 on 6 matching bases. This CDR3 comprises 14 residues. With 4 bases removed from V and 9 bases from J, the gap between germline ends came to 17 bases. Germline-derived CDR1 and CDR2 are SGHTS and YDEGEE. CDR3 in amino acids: CASSPDSRKGEQFF. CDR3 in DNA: TGTGCCAGCAGCCCGGACAGCCGTAAGGGTGAGCAGTTCTTC. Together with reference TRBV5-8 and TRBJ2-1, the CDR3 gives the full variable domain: EAGVTQSPTHLIKTRGQQATLRCSPISGHTSVYWYQQALGLGLQFLLWYDEGEERNRGNFPPRFSGRQFPNYSSELNVNALELEDSALYLCASSPDSRKGEQFFGPGTRLTVL.

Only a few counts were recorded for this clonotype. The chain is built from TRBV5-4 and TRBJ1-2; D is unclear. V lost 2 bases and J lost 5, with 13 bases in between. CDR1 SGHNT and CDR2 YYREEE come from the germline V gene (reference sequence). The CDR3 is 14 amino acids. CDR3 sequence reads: CASSLGLGGYGYTF. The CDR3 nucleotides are TGTGCCAGCAGCTTAGGGTTGGGAGGGTATGGCTACACCTTC. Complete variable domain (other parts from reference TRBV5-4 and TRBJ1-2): ETGVTQSPTHLIKTRGQQVTLRCSSQSGHNTVSWYQQALGQGPQFIFQYYREEENGRGNFPPRFSGLQFPNYSSELNVNALELDDSALYLCASSLGLGGYGYTFGSGTRLTVV.

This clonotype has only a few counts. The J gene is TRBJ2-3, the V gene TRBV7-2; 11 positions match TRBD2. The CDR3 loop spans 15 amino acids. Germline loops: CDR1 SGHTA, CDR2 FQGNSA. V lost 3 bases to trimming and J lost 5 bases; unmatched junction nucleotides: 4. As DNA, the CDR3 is TGTGCCAGCAGCTTCACTAGCGGGAGAGTAGATACGCAGTATTTT. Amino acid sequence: CASSFTSGRVDTQYF.

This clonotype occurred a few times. The CDR3 nucleotides read TGCGCCAGCAGCTCCCAAGGGACAGCCGACTACGAGCAGTACTTC. The encoded protein is CASSSQGTADYEQYF. J is TRBJ2-7 and V is TRBV5-1, with TRBD1 identical over 7 bases. The CDR3 totals 15 residues. Trimming took 3 bases from V and 3 from J; bases not matched to a gene: 9. The germline gives CDR1 SGHRS, CDR2 YFSETQ.

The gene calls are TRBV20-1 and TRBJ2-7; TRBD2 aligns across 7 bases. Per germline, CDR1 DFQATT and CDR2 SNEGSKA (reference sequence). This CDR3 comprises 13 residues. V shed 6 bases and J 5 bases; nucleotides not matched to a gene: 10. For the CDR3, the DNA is TGCAGTGCCGTGCGGGGAGGGCCCGACGAGCAGTACTTC. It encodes CSAVRGGPDEQYF.

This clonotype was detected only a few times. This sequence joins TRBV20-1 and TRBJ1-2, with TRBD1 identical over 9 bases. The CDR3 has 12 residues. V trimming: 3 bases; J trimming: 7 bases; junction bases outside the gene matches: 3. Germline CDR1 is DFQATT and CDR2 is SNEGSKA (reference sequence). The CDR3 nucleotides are TGCAGTGCTAGCACAGGGGGCGGTGGCTACACCTTC. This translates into CSASTGGGGYTF.

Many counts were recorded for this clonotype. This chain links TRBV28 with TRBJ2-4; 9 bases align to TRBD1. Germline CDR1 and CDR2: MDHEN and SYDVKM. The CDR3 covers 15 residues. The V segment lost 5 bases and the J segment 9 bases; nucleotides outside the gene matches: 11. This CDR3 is CASSLTYRGQGIQYF. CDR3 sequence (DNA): TGTGCCAGCAGTCTGACATACAGGGGACAGGGCATTCAGTACTTC.

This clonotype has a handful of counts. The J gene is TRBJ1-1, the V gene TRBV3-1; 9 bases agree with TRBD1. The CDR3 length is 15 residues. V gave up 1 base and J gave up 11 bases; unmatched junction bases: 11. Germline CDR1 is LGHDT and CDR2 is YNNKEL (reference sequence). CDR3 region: CASSQAGGQGNTAFF. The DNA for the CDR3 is TGTGCCAGCAGCCAAGCCGGGGGACAGGGCAATACGGCTTTCTTT.

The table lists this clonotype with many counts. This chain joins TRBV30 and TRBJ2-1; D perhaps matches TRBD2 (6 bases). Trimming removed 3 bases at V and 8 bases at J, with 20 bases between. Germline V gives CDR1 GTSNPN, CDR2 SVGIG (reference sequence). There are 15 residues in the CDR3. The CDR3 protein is CAWSPGTPGQHEQFF. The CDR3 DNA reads TGTGCCTGGAGCCCCGGGACTCCCGGTCAGCATGAGCAGTTCTTC.

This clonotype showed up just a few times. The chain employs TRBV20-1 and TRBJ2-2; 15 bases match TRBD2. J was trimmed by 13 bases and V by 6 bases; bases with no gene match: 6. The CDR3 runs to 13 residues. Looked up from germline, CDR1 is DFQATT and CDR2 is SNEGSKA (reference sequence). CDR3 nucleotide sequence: TGCAGTGCCAGGACTAGCGGGGGGGGAGTGCTGTTTTTT. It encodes CSARTSGGGVLFF.

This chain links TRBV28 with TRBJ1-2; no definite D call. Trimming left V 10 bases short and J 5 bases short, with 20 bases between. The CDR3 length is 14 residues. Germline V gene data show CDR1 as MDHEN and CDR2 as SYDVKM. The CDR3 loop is CATRGSGALYGYTF. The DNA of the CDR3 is TGTGCCACCCGTGGATCGGGAGCCCTGTATGGCTACACCTTC.

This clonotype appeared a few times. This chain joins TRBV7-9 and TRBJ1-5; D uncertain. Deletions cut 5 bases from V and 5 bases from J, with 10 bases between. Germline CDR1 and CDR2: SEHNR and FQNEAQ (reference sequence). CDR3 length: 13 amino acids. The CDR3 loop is CASSPIRDQPQHF. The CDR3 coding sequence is TGTGCCAGCAGCCCGATTCGGGATCAGCCCCAGCATTTT.

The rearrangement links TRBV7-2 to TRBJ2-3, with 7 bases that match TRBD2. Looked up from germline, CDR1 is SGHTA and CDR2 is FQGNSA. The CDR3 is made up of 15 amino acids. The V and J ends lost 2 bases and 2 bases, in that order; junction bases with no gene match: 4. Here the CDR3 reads CASSLQAGPTDTQYF. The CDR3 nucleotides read TGTGCCAGCAGCTTACAAGCGGGGCCCACAGATACGCAGTATTTT.

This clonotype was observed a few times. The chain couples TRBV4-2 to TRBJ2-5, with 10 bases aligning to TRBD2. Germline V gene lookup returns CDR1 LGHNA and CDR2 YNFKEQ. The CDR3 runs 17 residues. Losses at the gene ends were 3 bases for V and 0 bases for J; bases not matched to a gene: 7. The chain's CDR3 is CASSQGAAGGYQETQYF. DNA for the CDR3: TGTGCCAGCAGCCAGGGTGCAGCGGGAGGGTACCAAGAGACCCAGTACTTC.

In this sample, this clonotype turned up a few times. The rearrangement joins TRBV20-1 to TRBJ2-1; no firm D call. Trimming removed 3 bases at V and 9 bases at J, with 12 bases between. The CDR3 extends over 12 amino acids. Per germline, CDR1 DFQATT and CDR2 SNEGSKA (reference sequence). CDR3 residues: CSASRVDSEQFF. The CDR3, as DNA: TGCAGTGCTAGTAGGGTGGATAGTGAGCAGTTCTTC.

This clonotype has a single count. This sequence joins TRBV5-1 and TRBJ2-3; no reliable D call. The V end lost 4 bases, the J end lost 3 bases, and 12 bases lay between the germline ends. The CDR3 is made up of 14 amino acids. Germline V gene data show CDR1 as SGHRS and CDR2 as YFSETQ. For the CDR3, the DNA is TGCGCCAGCAGCACCCCTCAGCCGACAGATACGCAGTATTTT. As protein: CASSTPQPTDTQYF.